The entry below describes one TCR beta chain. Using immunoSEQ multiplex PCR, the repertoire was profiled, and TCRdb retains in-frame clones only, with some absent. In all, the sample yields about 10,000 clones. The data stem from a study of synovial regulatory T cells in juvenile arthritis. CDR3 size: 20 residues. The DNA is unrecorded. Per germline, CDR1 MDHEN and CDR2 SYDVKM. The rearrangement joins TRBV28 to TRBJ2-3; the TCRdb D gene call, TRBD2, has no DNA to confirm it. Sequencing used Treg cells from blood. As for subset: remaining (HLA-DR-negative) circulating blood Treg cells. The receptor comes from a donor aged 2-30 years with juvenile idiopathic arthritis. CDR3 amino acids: CASSFATIAGGRYVTDTQYF.